This entry describes one TCR beta chain. What it binds is not known. Other DNA sequences in this specimen translate into the identical CDR3. The sample is drawn from a study of Ad26.COV2.S vaccination and SARS-CoV-2 variants. Profiling relied on immunoSEQ multiplex PCR, and the TCRdb table lists in-frame clones only, not all of them. Here the sample spans around 400,000 clones, 89% being singletons. Treatment meaning: some 19 received Ad26.COV2.S at low or high dose, single or two shots; about 5 received placebo; per-sample allocation not given. It was on day 63 after the first vaccine or placebo injection that samples were taken. The CDR3 spans 14 residues. The V gene lost 3 bases and the J gene lost 0 bases, with 6 bases spanning the gap. Germline CDR1 and CDR2: MDHEN and SYDVKM. Findings and limits, study-wide: Researchers reported similar non-spike TCR breadth in vaccine and placebo recipients.

The J gene is TRBJ1-3, the V gene TRBV28; D not certain. The TCR was taken from a person aged 18 to 59 who received the Ad26.COV2.S COVID-19 vaccine or a placebo. The specimen was peripheral blood, collected in a trial of Ad26.COV2.S vaccine versus placebo. The CDR3 region is CASSFGGSGNTIYF. The CDR3, as DNA: TGTGCCAGCAGTTTTGGAGGCTCTGGAAACACCATATATTTT.